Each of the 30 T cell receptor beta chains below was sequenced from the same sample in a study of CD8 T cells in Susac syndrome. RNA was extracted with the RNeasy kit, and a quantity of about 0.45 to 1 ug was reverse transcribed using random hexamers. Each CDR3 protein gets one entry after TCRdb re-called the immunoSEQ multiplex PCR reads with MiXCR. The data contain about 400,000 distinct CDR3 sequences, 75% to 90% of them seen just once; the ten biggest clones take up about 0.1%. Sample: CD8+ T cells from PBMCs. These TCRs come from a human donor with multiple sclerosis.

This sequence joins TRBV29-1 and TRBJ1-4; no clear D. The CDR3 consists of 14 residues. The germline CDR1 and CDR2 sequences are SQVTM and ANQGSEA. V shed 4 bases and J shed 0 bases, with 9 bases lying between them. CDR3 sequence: CSVARVATNEKLFF. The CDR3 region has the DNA TGCAGCGTTGCTCGGGTGGCAACTAATGAAAAACTGTTTTTT.

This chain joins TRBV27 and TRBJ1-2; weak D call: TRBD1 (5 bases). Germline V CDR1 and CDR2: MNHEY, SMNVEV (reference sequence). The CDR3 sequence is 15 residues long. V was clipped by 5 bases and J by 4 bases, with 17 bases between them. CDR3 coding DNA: TGTGCCAGCAGTCGACATAAGGGGCAGCTCTATGGCTACACCTTC. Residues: CASSRHKGQLYGYTF.

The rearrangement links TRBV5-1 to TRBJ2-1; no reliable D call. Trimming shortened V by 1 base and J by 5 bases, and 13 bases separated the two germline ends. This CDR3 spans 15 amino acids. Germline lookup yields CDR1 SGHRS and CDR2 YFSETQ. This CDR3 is CASSLYDGSHNEQFF. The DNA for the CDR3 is TGCGCCAGCAGCTTGTACGACGGCAGCCACAATGAGCAGTTCTTC. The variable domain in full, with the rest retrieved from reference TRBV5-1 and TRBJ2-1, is KAGVTQTPRYLIKTRGQQVTLSCSPISGHRSVSWYQQTPGQGLQFLFEYFSETQRNKGNFPGRFSGRQFSNSRSEMNVSTLELGDSALYLCASSLYDGSHNEQFFGPGTRLTVL.

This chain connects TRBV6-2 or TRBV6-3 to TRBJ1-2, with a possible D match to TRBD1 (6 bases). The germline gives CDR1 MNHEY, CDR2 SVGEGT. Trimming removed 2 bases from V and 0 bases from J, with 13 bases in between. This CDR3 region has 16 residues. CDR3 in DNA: TGTGCCAGCAGTTACCCCCCGGACAGCCCTAACTATGGCTACACCTTC. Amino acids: CASSYPPDSPNYGYTF.

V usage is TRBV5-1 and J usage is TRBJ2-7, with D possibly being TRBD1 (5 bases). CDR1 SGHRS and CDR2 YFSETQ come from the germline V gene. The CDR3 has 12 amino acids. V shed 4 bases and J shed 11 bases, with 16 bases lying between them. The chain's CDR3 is CASSDGILGEYF. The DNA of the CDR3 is TGCGCCAGCAGCGACGGAATCCTAGGGGAGTACTTC.

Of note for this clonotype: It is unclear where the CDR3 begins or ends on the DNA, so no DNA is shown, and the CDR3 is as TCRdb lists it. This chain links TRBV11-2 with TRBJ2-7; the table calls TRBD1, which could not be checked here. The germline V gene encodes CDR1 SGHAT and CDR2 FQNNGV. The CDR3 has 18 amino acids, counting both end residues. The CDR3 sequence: CASSLEVPDSSSGYEQYF.

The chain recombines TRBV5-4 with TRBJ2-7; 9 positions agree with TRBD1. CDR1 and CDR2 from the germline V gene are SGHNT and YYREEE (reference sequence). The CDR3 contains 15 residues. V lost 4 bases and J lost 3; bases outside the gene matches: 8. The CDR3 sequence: CASSPEGQGFYEQYF. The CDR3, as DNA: TGTGCCAGCAGCCCCGAGGGACAGGGTTTCTACGAGCAGTACTTC.

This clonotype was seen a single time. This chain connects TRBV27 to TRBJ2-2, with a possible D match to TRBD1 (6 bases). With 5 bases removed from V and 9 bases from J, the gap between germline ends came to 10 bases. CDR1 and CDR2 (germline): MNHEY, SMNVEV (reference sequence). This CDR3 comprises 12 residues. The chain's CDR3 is CASSPDSWELFF. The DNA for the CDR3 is TGTGCCAGCAGTCCGGACAGTTGGGAGCTGTTTTTT.

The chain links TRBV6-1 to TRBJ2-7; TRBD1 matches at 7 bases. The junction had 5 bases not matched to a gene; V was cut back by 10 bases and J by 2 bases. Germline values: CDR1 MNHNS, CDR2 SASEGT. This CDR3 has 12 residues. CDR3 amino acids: CAIHRGAYEQYF. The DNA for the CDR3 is TGTGCCATCCACAGGGGCGCCTACGAGCAGTACTTC.

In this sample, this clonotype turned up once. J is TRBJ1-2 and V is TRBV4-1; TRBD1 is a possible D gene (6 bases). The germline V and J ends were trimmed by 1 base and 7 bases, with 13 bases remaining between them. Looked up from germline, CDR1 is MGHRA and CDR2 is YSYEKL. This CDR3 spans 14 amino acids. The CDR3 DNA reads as TGCGCCAGCAGCCAAGGGTATACAGGGTTTGGCTACACCTTC. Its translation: CASSQGYTGFGYTF.

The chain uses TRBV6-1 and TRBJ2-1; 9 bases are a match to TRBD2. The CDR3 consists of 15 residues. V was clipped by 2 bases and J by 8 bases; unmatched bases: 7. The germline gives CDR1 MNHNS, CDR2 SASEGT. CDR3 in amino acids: CASSEPAGGPDEQFF. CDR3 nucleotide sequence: TGTGCCAGCAGTGAACCCGCGGGAGGGCCCGATGAGCAGTTCTTC.

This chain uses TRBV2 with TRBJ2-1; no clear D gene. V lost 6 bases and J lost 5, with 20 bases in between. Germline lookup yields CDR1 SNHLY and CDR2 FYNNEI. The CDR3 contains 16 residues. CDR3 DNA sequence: TGTGCCAGCAGCCTTGGGCAGAGCAAGTTCAACAATGAGCAGTTCTTC. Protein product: CASSLGQSKFNNEQFF.

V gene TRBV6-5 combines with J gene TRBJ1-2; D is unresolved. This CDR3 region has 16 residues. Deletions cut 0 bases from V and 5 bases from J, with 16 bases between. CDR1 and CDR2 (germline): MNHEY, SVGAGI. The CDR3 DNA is TGTGCCAGCAGTTACTCAAGTGAGCACATCGGATATGGCTACACCTTC. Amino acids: CASSYSSEHIGYGYTF.

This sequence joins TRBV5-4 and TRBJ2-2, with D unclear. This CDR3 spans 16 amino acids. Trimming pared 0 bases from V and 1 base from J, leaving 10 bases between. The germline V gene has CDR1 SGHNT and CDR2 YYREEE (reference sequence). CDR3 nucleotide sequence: TGTGCCAGCAGCTTGGGGCGTTACGGGAACACCGGGGAGCTGTTTTTT. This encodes CASSLGRYGNTGELFF. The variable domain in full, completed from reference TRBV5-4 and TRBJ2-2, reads ETGVTQSPTHLIKTRGQQVTLRCSSQSGHNTVSWYQQALGQGPQFIFQYYREEENGRGNFPPRFSGLQFPNYSSELNVNALELDDSALYLCASSLGRYGNTGELFFGEGSRLTVL.

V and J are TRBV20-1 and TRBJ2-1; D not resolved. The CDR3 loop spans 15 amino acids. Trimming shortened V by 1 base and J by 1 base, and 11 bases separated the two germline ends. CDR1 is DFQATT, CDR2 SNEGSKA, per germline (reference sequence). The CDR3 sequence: CSARARTTSYNEQFF. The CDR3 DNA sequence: TGCAGTGCTAGAGCGCGGACCACTTCCTACAATGAGCAGTTCTTC.

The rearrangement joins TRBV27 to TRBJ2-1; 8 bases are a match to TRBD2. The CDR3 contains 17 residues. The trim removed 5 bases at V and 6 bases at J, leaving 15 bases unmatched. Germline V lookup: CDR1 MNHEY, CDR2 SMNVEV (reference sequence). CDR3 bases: TGTGCCAGCAGTCGCGAAAGCTGGACTAGCACACTCAATGAGCAGTTCTTC. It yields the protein CASSRESWTSTLNEQFF.

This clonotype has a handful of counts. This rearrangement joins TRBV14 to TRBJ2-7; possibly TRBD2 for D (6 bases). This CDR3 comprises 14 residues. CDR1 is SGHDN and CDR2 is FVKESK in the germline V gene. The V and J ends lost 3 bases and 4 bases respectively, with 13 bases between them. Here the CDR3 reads CASSHRDFRYEQYF. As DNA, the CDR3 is TGTGCCAGCAGCCACCGGGACTTCCGATACGAGCAGTACTTC.

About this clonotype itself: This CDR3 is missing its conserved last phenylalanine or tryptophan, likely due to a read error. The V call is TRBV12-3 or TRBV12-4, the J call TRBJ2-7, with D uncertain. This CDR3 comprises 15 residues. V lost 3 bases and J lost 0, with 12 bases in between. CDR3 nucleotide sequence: TGTGCCAGCAGTTTCCCAACCAAAACCTCCTACGAGCAGTACCTC. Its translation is CASSFPTKTSYEQYL.

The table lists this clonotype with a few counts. CDR3 nucleotide sequence: TGTGCCAGCAGGGACGAATCAGATACGCAGTATTTT. Protein product: CASRDESDTQYF. The chain joins TRBV6-1 to TRBJ2-3; no definite D call. The CDR3 is 12 amino acids. The germline V gene has CDR1 MNHNS and CDR2 SASEGT. The V end lost 6 bases, the J end lost 4 bases, and 8 bases lay between the germline ends.

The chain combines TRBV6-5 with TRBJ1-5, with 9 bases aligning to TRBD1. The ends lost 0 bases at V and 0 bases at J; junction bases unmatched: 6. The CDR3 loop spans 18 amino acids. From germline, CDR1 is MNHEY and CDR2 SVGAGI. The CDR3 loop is CASSYSNWDRDSNQPQHF. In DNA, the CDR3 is TGTGCCAGCAGTTACTCGAACTGGGACAGGGATAGCAATCAGCCCCAGCATTTT.

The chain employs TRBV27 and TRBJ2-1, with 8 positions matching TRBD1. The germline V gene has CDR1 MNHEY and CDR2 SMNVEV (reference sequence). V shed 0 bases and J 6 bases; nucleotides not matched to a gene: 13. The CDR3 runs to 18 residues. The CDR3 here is CASSLSFETGVVGNEQFF. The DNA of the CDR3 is TGTGCCAGCAGTTTATCTTTTGAGACAGGGGTGGTGGGCAATGAGCAGTTCTTC.

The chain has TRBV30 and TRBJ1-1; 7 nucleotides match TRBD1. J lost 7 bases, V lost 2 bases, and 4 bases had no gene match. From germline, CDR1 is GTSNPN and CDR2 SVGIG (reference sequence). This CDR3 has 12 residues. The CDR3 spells CAWSTGDSEAFF. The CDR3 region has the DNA TGTGCCTGGAGTACCGGGGACAGTGAAGCTTTCTTT.

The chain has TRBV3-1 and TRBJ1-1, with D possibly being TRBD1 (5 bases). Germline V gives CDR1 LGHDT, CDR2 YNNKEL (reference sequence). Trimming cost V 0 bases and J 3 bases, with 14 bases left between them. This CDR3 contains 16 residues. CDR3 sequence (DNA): TGTGCCAGCAGCCAAGAAATTCGGGAAGGGGACACTGAAGCTTTCTTT. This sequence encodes CASSQEIREGDTEAFF.

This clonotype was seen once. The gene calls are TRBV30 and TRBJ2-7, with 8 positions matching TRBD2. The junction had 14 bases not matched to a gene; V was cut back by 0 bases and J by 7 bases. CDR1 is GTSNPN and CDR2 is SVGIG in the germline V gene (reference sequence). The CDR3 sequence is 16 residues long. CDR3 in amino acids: CAWSVRGREGRGEQYF. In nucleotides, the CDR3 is TGTGCCTGGAGTGTACGGGGACGGGAGGGCCGGGGTGAGCAGTACTTC.

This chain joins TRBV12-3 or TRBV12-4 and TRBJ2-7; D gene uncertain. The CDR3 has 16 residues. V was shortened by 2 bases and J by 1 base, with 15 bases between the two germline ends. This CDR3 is CASSLNPPPGSYEQYF. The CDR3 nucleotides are TGTGCCAGCAGTTTAAACCCCCCCCCAGGATCCTACGAGCAGTACTTC.

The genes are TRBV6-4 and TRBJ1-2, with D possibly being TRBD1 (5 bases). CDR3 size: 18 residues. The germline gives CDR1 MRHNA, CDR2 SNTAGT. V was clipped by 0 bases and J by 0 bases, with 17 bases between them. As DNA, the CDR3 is TGTGCCAGCAGTGACTCGGGGGTGTCAGGCCGTTCTAACTATGGCTACACCTTC. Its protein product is CASSDSGVSGRSNYGYTF.

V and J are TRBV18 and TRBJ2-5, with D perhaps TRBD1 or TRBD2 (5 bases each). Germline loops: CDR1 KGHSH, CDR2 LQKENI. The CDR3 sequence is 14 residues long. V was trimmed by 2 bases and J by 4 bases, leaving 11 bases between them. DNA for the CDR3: TGTGCCAGCTCACCAGCAGGGAGTTTAGAGACCCAGTACTTC. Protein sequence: CASSPAGSLETQYF.

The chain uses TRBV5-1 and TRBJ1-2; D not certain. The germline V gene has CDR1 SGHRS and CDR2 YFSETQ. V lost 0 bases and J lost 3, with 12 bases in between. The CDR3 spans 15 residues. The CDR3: CASSLEARQDYGYTF. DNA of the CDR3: TGCGCCAGCAGCTTGGAAGCCCGACAAGACTATGGCTACACCTTC.

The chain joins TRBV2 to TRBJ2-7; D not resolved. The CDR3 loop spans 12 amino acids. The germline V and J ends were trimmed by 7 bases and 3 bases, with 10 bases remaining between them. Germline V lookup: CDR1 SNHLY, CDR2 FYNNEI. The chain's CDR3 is CASTGSYYEQYF. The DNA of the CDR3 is TGTGCCAGCACTGGCTCTTACTACGAGCAGTACTTC.

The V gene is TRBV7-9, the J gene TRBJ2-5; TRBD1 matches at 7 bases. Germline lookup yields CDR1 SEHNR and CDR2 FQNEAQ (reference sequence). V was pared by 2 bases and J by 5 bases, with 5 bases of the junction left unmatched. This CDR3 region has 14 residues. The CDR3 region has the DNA TGTGCCAGCAGCTTAAGACAGGGTTACGAGACCCAGTACTTC. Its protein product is CASSLRQGYETQYF.